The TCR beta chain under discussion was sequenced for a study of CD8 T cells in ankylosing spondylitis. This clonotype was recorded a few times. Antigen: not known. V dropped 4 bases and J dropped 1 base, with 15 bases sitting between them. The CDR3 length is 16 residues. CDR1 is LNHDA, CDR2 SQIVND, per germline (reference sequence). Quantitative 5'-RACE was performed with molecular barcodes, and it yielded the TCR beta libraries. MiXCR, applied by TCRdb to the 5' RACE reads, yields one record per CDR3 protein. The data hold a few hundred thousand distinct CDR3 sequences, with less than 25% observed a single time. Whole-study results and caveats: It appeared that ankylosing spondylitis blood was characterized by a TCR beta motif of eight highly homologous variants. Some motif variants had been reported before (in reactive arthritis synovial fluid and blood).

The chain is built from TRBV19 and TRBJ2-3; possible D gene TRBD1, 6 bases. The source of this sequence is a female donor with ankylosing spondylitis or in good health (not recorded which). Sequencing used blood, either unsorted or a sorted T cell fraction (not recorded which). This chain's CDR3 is CASSTIQGPRTDTQYF. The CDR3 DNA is TGTGCCAGTAGTACGATACAGGGACCGCGCACAGATACGCAGTATTTT. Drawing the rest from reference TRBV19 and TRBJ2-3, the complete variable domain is DGGITQSPKYLFRKEGQNVTLSCEQNLNHDAMYWYRQDPGQGLRLIYYSQIVNDFQKGDIAEGYSVSREKKESFPLTVTSAQKNPTAFYLCASSTIQGPRTDTQYFGPGTRLTVL.